In its sample, the clone carrying this T cell receptor (beta chain) was seen a few times. Antigen unknown. The trim removed 3 bases at V and 8 bases at J, leaving 3 bases unmatched. Germline CDR1 reads SGHTA; CDR2 reads FQGNSA. The CDR3 loop spans 13 amino acids. PCR was performed using 60 Vbeta and 13 Jbeta primers. Assay: immunoSEQ multiplex PCR; the TCRdb copy retains only in-frame clones and omits some. In the table there are about 120,000 clones, approximately 69% of which are singletons. These donors, healthy bone marrow donors, were studied. The sample belongs to a study of cytomegalovirus exposure and HLA in healthy donors. Study at large: T cells numbering about 180 million yielded around 120 million unique TCR beta sequences in an earlier analysis.

General observations from the study: Donors belonging to an Asian-associated ancestry cluster reportedly showed fewer N-insertions in productive TCRs than the 666-donor mean, according to what a later analysis found. The study reported that TCR beta sequences accurately predicted HLA-A and HLA-B alleles in most subjects.

The receptor's source is a woman aged 50 to 60 in good health and CMV-seropositive. The chain uses TRBV7-2 and TRBJ2-1, with 8 bases lining up with TRBD1. The sequenced sample was PBMCs. DNA of the CDR3: TGTGCCAGCAGCTTTGGACAGGGCGATGAGCAGTTCTTC. Protein sequence: CASSFGQGDEQFF. The full variable domain, with the rest looked up from reference TRBV7-2 and TRBJ2-1, is GAGVSQSPSNKVTEKGKDVELRCDPISGHTALYWYRQSLGQGLEFLIYFQGNSAPDKSGLPSDRFSAERTGGSVSTLTIQRTQQEDSAVYLCASSFGQGDEQFFGPGTRLTVL.